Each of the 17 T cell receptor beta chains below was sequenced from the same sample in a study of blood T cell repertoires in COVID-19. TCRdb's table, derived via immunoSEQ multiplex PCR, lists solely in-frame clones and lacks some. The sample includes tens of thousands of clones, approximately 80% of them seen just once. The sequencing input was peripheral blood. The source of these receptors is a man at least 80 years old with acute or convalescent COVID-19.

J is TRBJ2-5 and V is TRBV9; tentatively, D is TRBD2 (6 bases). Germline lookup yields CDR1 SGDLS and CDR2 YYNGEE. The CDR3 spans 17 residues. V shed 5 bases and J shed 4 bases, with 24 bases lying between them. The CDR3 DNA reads TGTGCCAGCAGAGGGCCCGGGACTGCACTTAAAGGAGAGACCCAGTACTTC. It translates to CASRGPGTALKGETQYF.

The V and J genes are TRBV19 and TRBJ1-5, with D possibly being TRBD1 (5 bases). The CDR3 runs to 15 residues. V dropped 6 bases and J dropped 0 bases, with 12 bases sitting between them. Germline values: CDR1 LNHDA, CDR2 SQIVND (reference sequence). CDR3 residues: CASRIQGYSNQPQHF. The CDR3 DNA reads TGTGCCAGTAGAATTCAGGGTTATAGCAATCAGCCCCAGCATTTT.

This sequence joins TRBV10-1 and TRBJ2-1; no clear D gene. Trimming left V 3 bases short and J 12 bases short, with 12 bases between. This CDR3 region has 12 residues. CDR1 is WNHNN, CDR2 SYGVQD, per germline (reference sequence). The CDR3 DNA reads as TGCGCCAGCAGTGATGGAGTCAGTCGGCAGTTCTTC. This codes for CASSDGVSRQFF.

The CDR3 here is CSVTGFNTEAFF. CDR3 nucleotide sequence: TGCAGCGTTACAGGGTTTAACACTGAAGCTTTCTTT. The chain has TRBV29-1 and TRBJ1-1; D may be TRBD1 (6 bases). V was clipped by 5 bases and J by 2 bases, with 9 bases between them. The CDR3 totals 12 residues. CDR1 is SQVTM, CDR2 ANQGSEA, per germline.

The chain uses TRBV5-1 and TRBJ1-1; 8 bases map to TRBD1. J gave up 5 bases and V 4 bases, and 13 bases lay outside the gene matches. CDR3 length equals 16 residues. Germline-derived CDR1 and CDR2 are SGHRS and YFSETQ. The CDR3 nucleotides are TGCGCCAGCAGCCGAGCCGAAGGCACAGGGGGAACTGAAGCTTTCTTT. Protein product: CASSRAEGTGGTEAFF.

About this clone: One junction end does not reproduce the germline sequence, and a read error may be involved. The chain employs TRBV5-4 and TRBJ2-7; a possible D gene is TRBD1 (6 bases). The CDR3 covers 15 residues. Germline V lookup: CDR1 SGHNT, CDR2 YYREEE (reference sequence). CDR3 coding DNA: TGTGCCAGCAGCCGAGGTTCAGGACAGCTACTCGAGCAGTGCTTC. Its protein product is CASSRGSGQLLEQCF.

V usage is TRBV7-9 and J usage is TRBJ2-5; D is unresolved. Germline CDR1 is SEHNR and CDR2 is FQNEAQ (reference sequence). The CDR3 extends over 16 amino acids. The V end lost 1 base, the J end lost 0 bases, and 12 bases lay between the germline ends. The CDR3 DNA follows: TGTGCCAGCAGCTTAGGTCGCAGGAATTACCAAGAGACCCAGTACTTC. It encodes CASSLGRRNYQETQYF.

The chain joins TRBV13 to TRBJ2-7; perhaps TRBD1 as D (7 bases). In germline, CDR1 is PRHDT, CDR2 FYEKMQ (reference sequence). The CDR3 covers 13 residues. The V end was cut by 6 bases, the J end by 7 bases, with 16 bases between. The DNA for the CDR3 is TGTGCCAGCAGTCGACAGGGCCTAGCGGAGCAGTACTTC. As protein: CASSRQGLAEQYF. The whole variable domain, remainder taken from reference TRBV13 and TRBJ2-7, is AAGVIQSPRHLIKEKRETATLKCYPIPRHDTVYWYQQGPGQDPQFLISFYEKMQSDKGSIPDRFSAQQFSDYHSELNMSSLELGDSALYFCASSRQGLAEQYFGPGTRLTVT.

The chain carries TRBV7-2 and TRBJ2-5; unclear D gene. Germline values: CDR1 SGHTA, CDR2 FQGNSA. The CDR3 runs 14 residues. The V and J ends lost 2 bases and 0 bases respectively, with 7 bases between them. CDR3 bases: TGTGCCAGCAGCTTAAACAGCTACCAAGAGACCCAGTACTTC. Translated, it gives CASSLNSYQETQYF.

CDR3 nucleotides: TGTGCCAGTAGCCCCCCGCTAGCGGGGGGATTGAACACCGGGGAGCTGTTTTTT. Protein product: CASSPPLAGGLNTGELFF. This chain connects TRBV19 to TRBJ2-2, with 11 bases that match TRBD2. Germline trimming cut 6 bases from V and 1 base from J; bases unmatched to any gene: 10. The CDR3 covers 18 residues. CDR1 is LNHDA and CDR2 is SQIVND in the germline V gene (reference sequence).

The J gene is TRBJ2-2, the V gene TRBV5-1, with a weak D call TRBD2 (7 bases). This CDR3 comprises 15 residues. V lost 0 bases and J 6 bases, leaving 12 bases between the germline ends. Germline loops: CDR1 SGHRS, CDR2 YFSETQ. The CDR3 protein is CASSLEGGGPGELFF. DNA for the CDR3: TGCGCCAGCAGCTTGGAGGGGGGGGGCCCCGGGGAGCTGTTTTTT.

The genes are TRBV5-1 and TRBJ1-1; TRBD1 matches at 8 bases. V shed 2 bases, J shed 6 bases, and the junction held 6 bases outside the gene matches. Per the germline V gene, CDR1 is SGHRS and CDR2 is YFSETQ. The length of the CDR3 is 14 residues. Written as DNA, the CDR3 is TGCGCCAGCAGCTTTAGACAGGGGATCTCTGAAGCTTTCTTT. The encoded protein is CASSFRQGISEAFF.

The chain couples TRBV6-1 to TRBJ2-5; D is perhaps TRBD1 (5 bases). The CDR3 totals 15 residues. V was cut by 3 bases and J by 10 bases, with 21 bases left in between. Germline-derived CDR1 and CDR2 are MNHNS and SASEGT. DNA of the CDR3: TGTGCCAGCAGTGACGCGCGCCACAGCCAGGGCGACCAGTACTTC. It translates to CASSDARHSQGDQYF.

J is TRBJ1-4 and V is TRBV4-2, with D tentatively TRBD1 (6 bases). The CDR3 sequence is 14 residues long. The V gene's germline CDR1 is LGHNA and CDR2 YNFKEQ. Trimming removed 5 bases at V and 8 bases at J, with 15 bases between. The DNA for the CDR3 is TGTGCCAGCAGCACAGGGCGCGGGGGGGAAAAACTGTTTTTT. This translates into CASSTGRGGEKLFF.

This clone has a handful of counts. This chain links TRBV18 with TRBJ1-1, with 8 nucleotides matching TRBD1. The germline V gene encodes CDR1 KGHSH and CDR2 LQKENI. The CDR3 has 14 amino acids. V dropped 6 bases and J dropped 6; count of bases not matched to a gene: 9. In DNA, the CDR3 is TGTGCCAGCTCGCCGGGACAGGTCAACGCTGAAGCTTTCTTT. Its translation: CASSPGQVNAEAFF. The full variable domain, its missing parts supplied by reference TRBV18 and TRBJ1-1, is NAGVMQNPRHLVRRRGQEARLRCSPMKGHSHVYWYRQLPEEGLKFMVYLQKENIIDESGMPKERFSAEFPKEGPSILRIQQVVRGDSAAYFCASSPGQVNAEAFFGQGTRLTVV.

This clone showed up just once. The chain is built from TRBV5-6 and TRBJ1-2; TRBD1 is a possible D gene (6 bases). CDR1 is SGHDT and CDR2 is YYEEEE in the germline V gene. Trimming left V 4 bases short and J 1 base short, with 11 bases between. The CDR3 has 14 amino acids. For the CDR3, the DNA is TGTGCCAGCAGCGAAGGACAGCATAACTATGGCTACACCTTC. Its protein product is CASSEGQHNYGYTF.

As DNA, the CDR3 is TGTGCCAGCAGCTACGACAGGGGAGACTATGGCTACACCTTC. Its protein product is CASSYDRGDYGYTF. The chain carries TRBV13 and TRBJ1-2; 8 positions match TRBD1. Per the germline V gene, CDR1 is PRHDT and CDR2 is FYEKMQ (reference sequence). The CDR3 is 14 amino acids. V shed 4 bases and J 3 bases; nucleotides not matched to a gene: 4.